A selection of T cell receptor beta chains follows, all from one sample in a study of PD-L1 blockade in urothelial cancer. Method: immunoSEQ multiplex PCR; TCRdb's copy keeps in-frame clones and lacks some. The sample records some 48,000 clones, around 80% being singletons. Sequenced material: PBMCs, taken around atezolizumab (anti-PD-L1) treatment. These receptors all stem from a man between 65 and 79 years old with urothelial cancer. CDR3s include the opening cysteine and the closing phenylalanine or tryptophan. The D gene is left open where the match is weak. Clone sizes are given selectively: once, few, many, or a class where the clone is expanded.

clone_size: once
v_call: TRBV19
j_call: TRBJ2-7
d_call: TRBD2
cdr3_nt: TGTGCCAGTAGCTCCAGCGGGATCAGGCCCTACGAGCAGTACTTC
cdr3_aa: CASSSSGIRPYEQYF

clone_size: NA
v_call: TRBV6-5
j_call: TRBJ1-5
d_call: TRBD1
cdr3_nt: TGTGCCAGCAGTTCGACCGGGACAGGGCGAAATCAGCCCCAGCATTTT
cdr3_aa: CASSSTGTGRNQPQHF

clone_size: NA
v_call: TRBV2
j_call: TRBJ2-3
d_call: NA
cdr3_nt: TGTGCCAGCAGTGTTAGTAGGGGCCCGGCAGATACGCAGTATTTT
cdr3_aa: CASSVSRGPADTQYF

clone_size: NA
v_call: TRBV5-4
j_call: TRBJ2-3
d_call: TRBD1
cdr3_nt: TGTGCCAGCAGCTGGGGGACAGGGGGTGAGACAGATACGCAGTATTTT
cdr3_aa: CASSWGTGGETDTQYF

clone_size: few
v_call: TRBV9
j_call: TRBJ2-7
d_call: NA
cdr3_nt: TGTGCCAGCAGCGTAGGCGGAACGGGCTACGAGCAGTACTTC
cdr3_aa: CASSVGGTGYEQYF

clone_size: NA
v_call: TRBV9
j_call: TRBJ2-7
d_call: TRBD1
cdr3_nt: TGTGCCAGCAGCGCCTCCGGGACAGGGGCACTCGAGCAGTACTTC
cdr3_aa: CASSASGTGALEQYF

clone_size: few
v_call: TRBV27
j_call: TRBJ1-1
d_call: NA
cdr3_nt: TGTGCCAGCAGTTGGGGAGGGTACACTGAAGCTTTCTTT
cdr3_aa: CASSWGGYTEAFF

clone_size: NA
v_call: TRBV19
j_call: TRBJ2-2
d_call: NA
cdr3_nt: TGTGCCTCTGGCGTCATGGGACAAGCGGCCGGGGAGCTGTTTTTT
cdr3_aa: CASGVMGQAAGELFF

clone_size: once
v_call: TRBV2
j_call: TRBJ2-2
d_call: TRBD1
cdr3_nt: TGTGCCAGCAGTTTTGACAGGGGTGACGGGGAGCTGTTTTTT
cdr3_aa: CASSFDRGDGELFF

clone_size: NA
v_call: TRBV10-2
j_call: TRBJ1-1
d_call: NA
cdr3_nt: TGCGCCAGCAGTGAGTTTGGGGGGAGGGATACTGAAGCTTTCTTT
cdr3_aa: CASSEFGGRDTEAFF

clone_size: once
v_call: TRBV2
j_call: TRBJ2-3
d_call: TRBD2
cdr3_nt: TGTGCCAGCACGACTAGCGGGAGCTCAGATACGCAGTATTTT
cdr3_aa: CASTTSGSSDTQYF

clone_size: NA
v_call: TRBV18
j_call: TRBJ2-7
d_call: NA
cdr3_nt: TGTGCCAGCTCACCATCGAGCGGTAGCAACTACGAGCAGTACTTC
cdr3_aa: CASSPSSGSNYEQYF

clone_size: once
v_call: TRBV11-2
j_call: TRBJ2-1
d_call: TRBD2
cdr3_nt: TGTGCCAGCAGCACCCGGACTAGCAGGGACAATGAGCAGTTCTTC
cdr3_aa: CASSTRTSRDNEQFF

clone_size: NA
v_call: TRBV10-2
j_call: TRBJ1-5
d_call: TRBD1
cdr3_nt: TGCGCCAGCAGCCCTAACAACTACAGGGGGGGTTCCAATCAGCCCCAGCATTTT
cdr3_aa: CASSPNNYRGGSNQPQHF

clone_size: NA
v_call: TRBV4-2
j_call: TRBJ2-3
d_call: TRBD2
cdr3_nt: TGTGCCAGCTCAGGACTAGCGGTCACAGATACGCAGTATTTT
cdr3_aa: CASSGLAVTDTQYF

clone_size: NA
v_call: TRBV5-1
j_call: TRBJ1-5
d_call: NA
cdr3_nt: TGCGCCAGCAGCTTAGACAGTAATCAGCCCCAGCATTTT
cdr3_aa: CASSLDSNQPQHF

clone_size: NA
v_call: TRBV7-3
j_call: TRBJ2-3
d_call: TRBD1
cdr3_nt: TGTGCCAGCAGTGTAACGAAGACAGGGGCAGATACGCAGTATTTT
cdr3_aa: CASSVTKTGADTQYF

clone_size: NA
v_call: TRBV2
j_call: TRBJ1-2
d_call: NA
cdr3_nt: TGTGCCAGCAGTGCCGACATCGCCTATGGCTACACCTTC
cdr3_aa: CASSADIAYGYTF

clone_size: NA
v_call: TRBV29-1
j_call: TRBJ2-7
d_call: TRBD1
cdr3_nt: TGCAGCTTGCCCCGGGACAGCTCCTACGAGCAGTACTTC
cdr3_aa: CSLPRDSSYEQYF

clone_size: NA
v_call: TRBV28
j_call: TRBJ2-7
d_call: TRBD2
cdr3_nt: TGTGCCAGCAGGGCTAGCGGGAAATACGAGCAGTACTTC
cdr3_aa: CASRASGKYEQYF

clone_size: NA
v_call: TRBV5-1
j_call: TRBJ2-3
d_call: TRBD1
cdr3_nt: TGCGCCAGCCGTACAGGGGGCGTCGGAGATACGCAGTATTTT
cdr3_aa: CASRTGGVGDTQYF

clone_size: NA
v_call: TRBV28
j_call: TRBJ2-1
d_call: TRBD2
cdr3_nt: TGTGCCAGCAGTTTGTTGACTAGCGGGAGAGGGAATGAGCAGTTCTTC
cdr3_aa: CASSLLTSGRGNEQFF

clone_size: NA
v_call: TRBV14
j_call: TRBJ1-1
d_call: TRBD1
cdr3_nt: TGTGCCAGCAGCCAAGTCTGGCAGGGGGCAGCTGAAGCTTTCTTT
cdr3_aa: CASSQVWQGAAEAFF

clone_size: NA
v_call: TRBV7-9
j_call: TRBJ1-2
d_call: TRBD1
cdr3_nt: TGTGCCAGCAGCCCATCTGACAGGGATGGCTACACCTTC
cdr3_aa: CASSPSDRDGYTF

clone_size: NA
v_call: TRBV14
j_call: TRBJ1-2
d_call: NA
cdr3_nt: TGTGCCAGCAGCCCTTACGGGGGTGGCTACACCTTC
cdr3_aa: CASSPYGGGYTF

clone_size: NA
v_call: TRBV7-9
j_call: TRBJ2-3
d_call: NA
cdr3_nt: TGTGCCATCAGGCATCTGCGGGGAATCACAGATACGCAGTATTTT
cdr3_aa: CAIRHLRGITDTQYF

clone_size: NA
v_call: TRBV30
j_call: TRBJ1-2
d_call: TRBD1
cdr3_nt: TGTGCCTGGAGTTTACAGGGGAACTATGGCTACACCTTC
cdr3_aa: CAWSLQGNYGYTF

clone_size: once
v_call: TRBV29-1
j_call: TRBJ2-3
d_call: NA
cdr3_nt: TGCAGCGTTGAATGGGGAGCAGATACGCAGTATTTT
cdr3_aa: CSVEWGADTQYF

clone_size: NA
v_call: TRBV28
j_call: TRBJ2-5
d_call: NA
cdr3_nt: TGTGCCAGCAGTTCCAGGGAAGAGACCCAGTACTTC
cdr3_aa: CASSSREETQYF

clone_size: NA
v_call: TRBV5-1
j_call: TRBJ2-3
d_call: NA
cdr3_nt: TGCGCCAGCAGCTTTGACAGTAGCACAGATACGCAGTATTTT
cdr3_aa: CASSFDSSTDTQYF

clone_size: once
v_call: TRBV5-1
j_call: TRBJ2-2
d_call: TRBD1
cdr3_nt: TGCGCCAGCAGCTTTGTGCTGGGACAGGGTGGAACCGGGGAGCTGTTTTTT
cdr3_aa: CASSFVLGQGGTGELFF

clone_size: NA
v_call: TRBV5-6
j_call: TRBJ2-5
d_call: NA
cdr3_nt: TGTGCCAGCAGCCGCAAGGGGTCCCAAGAGACCCAGTACTTC
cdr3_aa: CASSRKGSQETQYF